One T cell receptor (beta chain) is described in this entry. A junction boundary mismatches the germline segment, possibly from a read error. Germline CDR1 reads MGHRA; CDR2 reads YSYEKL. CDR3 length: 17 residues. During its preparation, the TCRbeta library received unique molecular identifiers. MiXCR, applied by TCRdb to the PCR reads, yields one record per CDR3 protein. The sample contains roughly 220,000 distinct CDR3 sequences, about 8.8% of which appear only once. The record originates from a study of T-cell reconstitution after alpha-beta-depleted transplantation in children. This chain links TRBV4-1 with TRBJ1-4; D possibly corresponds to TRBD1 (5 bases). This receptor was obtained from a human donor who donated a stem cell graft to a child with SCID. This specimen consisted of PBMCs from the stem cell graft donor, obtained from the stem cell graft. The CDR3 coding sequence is TGCGCCAGCAGCCAAGTACGGATCCAGGGTCGCATTGAAAAACTATTTTTT. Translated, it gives CASSQVRIQGRIEKLFF.